Listed here is a single T cell receptor beta chain. The data originate from a study of control samples from healthy donors and cancer patients. Produced via immunoSEQ multiplex PCR; TCRdb's table is partial and in-frame only. This table holds fewer than 90,000 clones, 87% found once. This CDR3 has 15 residues. V trimming: 5 bases; J trimming: 6 bases; junction bases outside the gene matches: 9. The chain joins TRBV5-3 to TRBJ2-7, with 12 bases identical to TRBD1. TRBV5-3 is marked as an open reading frame, function uncertain. The sample consisted of blood. This receptor was obtained from a man aged 50 to 59 in good health. The CDR3 DNA is TGTGCCAGAAGGCGGGACAGGGGGCGGTCGGGCGAGCAGTACGTC. Its translation is CARRRDRGRSGEQYV.